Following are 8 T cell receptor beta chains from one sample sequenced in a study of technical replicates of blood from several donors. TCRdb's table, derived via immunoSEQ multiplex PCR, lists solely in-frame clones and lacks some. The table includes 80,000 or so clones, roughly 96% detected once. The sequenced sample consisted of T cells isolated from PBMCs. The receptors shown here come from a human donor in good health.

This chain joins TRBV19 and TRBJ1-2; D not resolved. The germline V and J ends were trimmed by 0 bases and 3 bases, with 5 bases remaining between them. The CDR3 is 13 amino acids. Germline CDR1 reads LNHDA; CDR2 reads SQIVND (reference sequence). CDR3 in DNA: TGTGCCAGTAGTATAGACCGGGACTATGGCTACACCTTC. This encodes CASSIDRDYGYTF. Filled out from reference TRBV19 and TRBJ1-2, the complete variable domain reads DGGITQSPKYLFRKEGQNVTLSCEQNLNHDAMYWYRQDPGQGLRLIYYSQIVNDFQKGDIAEGYSVSREKKESFPLTVTSAQKNPTAFYLCASSIDRDYGYTFGSGTRLTVV.

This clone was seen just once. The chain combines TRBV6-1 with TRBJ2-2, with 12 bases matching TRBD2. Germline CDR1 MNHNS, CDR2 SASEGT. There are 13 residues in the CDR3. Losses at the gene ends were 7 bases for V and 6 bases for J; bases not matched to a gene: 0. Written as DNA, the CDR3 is TGTGCCAGCACTAGCGGGGGGGCCGGGGAGCTGTTTTTT. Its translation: CASTSGGAGELFF.

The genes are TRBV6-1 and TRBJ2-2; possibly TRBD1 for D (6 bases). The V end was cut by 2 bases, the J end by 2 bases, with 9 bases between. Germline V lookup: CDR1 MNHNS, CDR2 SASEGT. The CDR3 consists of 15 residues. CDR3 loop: CASSEPGQNTGELFF. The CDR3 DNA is TGTGCCAGCAGTGAACCGGGACAAAACACCGGGGAGCTGTTTTTT.

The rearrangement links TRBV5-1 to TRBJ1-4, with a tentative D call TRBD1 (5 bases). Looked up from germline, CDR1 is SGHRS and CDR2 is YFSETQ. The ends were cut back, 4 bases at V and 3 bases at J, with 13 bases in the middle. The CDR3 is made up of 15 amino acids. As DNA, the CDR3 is TGCGCCAGCAGCCCCATGGGGCAGCCTAATGAAAAACTGTTTTTT. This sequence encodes CASSPMGQPNEKLFF.

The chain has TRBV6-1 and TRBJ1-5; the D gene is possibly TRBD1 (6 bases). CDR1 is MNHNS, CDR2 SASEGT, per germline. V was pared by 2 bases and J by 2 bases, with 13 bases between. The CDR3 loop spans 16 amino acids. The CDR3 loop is CASSELGRGGNQPQHF. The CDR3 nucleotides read TGTGCCAGCAGTGAATTGGGCAGGGGAGGCAATCAGCCCCAGCATTTT.

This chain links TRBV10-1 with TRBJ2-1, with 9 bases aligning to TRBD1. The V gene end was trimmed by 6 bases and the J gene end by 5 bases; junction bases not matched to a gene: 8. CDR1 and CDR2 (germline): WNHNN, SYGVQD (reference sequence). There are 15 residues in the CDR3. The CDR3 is CASSLGQGGDNEQFF. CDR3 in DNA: TGCGCCAGCAGCTTGGGACAGGGTGGGGACAATGAGCAGTTCTTC.

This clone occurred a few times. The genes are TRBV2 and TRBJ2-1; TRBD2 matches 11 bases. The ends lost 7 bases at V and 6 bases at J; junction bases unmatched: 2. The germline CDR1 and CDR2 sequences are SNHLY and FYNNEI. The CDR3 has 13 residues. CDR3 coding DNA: TGTGCCAGCAAAACTAGCGGGAGCAATGAGCAGTTCTTC. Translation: CASKTSGSNEQFF. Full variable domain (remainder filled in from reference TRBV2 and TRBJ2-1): EPEVTQTPSHQVTQMGQEVILRCVPISNHLYFYWYRQILGQKVEFLVSFYNNEISEKSEIFDDQFSVERPDGSNFTLKIRSTKLEDSAMYFCASKTSGSNEQFFGPGTRLTVL.

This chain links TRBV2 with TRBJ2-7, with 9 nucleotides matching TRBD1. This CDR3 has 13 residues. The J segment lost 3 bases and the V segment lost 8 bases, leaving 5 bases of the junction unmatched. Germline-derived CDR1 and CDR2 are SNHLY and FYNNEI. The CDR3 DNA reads TGTGCCAGCCTCGGGACAGGGAACTACGAGCAGTACTTC. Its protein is CASLGTGNYEQYF.